The present T cell receptor beta chain was sequenced within a study of graft-versus-host responses after intestinal transplantation. Sequencing used immunoSEQ multiplex PCR; TCRdb keeps in-frame clones, though not all of them. There are 15,000 to 20,000 clones in the sample; 70% to 90% occur only once, and about 6.8% lies in the top ten. The TCR comes from a human patient who received an intestinal transplant, so some T cells may come from the graft donor. The material sequenced was bone marrow, taken around 120 days after intestinal transplantation.

DNA of the CDR3: TGTGCCAGCAGTCACAGGGGCGACGAGCAGTTCTTC. Translating it yields CASSHRGDEQFF. The rearrangement links TRBV6-5 to TRBJ2-1; TRBD1 matches at 7 bases. CDR1 is MNHEY, CDR2 SVGAGI, per germline. V lost 5 bases to trimming and J lost 10 bases; unmatched junction nucleotides: 5. CDR3 length equals 12 residues.